This T cell receptor (beta chain) is from a study of OX40 agonist ivuxolimab in advanced cancers. With respect to the entire study: The costimulatory receptor OX40 (CD134) was targeted by ivuxolimab, a fully human IgG2 agonistic monoclonal antibody. Intravenous ivuxolimab was administered to patients every 2 weeks at six dose levels: 0.01, 0.1, 0.3, 1.5, 3 and 10 mg/kg. Among the approximately 50 dose-escalation patients, some 20 had hepatocellular carcinoma, about 15 melanoma, 9 renal cell carcinoma and 9 head and neck cancer. In the dose-escalation cohort, roughly 80% of patients were male, and the mean age was around 60 years, with a range of about 23 to 85. Patients were allowed to have had prior anti-PD-1, anti-PD-L1 or anti-CTLA-4 therapy, and less than 45% of the dose-escalation patients had previously received checkpoint inhibitors. Partial responses occurred in three dose-escalation patients: two with cutaneous melanoma and one with hepatocellular carcinoma. Peripheral TCRbeta sequencing aimed to test whether ivuxolimab altered TCR sequence diversity and caused clonal T-cell expansion. The paper describes the monotherapy dose-escalation part (N of about 47 patients) of the phase I trial of ivuxolimab.

The full study reports these points: In the 0.1-3.0 mg/kg groups, partial responders had among the lowest normalized peripheral clonal expansion, particularly in CD8+ T cells. The antigen specificity of the peripheral T cells that underwent clonal expansion was not determined. After ivuxolimab, expanded clones were on average more numerous among CD8+ T cells than among CD4+ T cells. At doses of 0.1 to 3.0 mg/kg, clonal expansion of both CD4+ and CD8+ T cells in blood was seen between baseline and week 6. Low levels of normalized T-cell clonal expansion were also seen in some patients who did not respond.

Genomic DNA was extracted from sorted cells for sequencing of the TCRbeta CDR3 region. The immunoSEQ Assay was used to sequence the TCRbeta CDR3 regions. TCRdb carries this immuneACCESS record with in-frame sequences only. Its versions omit some clonotypes, under half of them owing to an unresolved V gene in the studies checked, with the rest unexplained. This sample gives around 37,000 clones in total; around 90% of them show up just once. The ten largest make up 10% to 15% of the sample. Patients with autoimmune disease history or receiving systemic immunosuppression were excluded from the trial. Peripheral blood for TCR sequencing was drawn from every dose cohort at baseline, at cycle 4 day 1 and at cycle 7 day 1. The samples were taken from a phase I, first-in-human, multicenter, open-label dose-escalation trial of ivuxolimab. Adults with locally advanced or metastatic head and neck squamous cell, hepatocellular, melanoma or renal cell carcinoma were enrolled in the trial. Before TCR sequencing, CD4+ T cells and CD8+ T cells from peripheral blood were sorted into separate populations.

This clone was seen a single time. It has no known antigen specificity. Base qualities are not recorded, but no much larger clone differs from it by a single base. The sequences come from CD4+ or CD8+ T cells sorted from blood, collected in a trial of the OX40 agonist ivuxolimab. The receptor was isolated from an adult with an advanced solid tumor such as melanoma, head and neck, liver or kidney cancer.

The sequenced DNA: TGTGCCAGCAGTCACAGGGGAATGATCCACGAGCAGTACTTC. It codes for CASSHRGMIHEQYF. The sequence links TRBV6-5 to TRBJ2-7, and TRBD1 matches 7 of the central bases. V is cut back by 5 bases and J by 5 bases, with 9 bases in the junction unmatched. The germline V gene yields MNHEY for CDR1 and SVGAGI for CDR2. The CDR3 runs 14 amino acids, cysteine and phenylalanine included. The DNA shown is the 42-base CDR3, in frame from base 1.